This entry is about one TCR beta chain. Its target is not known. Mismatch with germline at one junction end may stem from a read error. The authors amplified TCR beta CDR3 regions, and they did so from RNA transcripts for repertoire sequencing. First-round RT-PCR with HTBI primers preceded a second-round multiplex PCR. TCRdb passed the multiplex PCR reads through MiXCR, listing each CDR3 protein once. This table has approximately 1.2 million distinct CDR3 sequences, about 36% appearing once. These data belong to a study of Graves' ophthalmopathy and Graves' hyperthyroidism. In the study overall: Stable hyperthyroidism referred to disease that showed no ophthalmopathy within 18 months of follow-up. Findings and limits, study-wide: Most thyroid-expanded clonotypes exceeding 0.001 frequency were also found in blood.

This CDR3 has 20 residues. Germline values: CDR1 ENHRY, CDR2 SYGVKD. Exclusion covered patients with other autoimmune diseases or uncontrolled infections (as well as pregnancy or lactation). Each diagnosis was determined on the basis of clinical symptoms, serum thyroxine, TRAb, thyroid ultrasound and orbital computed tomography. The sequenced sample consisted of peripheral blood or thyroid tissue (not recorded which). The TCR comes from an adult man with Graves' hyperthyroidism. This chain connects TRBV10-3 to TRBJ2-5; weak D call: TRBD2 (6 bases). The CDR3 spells CASSYGPGIAEALARETQYF. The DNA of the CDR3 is TGTGCCAGCAGTTACGGACCCGGAATAGCGGAAGCACTCGCTCGAGAGACCCAGTACTTC.